The 27 T cell receptor beta chains below come from one sample, sequenced in a study of vaccination and CD4 T cells after COVID-19. At the Johns Hopkins FTIC core, DNA taken from cultured CD4+ T cells was sequenced by way of the Oncomine TCR Beta short-read assay. From the PCR reads, TCRdb called clonotypes with MiXCR, one entry per CDR3 protein. The repertoire has 20,000 or so distinct CDR3 sequences, roughly two fifths of them found once; the top ten carry approximately 26%. No antigen has been identified for these receptors. Noted treatment: roughly 11-day PBMC culture with coronavirus spike peptide pools or control peptides (ViraFEST assay). This material consisted of CD4+ T cells from blood, cultured in vitro, taken before SARS-CoV-2 vaccination. These receptors were collected from a human donor who had recovered from COVID-19.

The V gene is TRBV6-1, the J gene TRBJ2-5, with D possibly being TRBD2 (6 bases). The V end lost 6 bases, the J end lost 4 bases, and 12 bases lay between the germline ends. Germline V gives CDR1 MNHNS, CDR2 SASEGT. The length of the CDR3 is 13 residues. DNA of the CDR3: TGTGCCAGCAGGGGACCGGGGGTAGAGACCCAGTACTTC. Translated, it gives CASRGPGVETQYF.

J is TRBJ1-5 and V is TRBV19; D is ambiguous. The CDR3 has 14 residues. The V and J ends lost 7 bases and 4 bases respectively, with 14 bases between them. Germline CDR1 reads LNHDA; CDR2 reads SQIVND (reference sequence). The CDR3 DNA reads TGTGCCAGTAATTTGGAGTGGGAGAATCAGCCCCAGCATTTT. Protein: CASNLEWENQPQHF.

This chain uses TRBV20-1 with TRBJ1-5; the D gene is possibly TRBD1 (5 bases). The CDR3 is 18 amino acids. Germline V lookup: CDR1 DFQATT, CDR2 SNEGSKA (reference sequence). V was trimmed by 6 bases and J by 0 bases, leaving 24 bases between them. The CDR3 nucleotides are TGCAGTGCCACTCAACCGACAATAGGACATTATAGCAATCAGCCCCAGCATTTT. Translating gives CSATQPTIGHYSNQPQHF.

CDR3 amino acids: CASSLDAGRYEQYF. CDR3 in DNA: TGTGCCAGCAGCTTAGACGCGGGCCGCTACGAGCAGTACTTC. This sequence joins TRBV7-2 and TRBJ2-7, with D perhaps matching TRBD2 (5 bases). Deletions cut 1 base from V and 3 bases from J, with 10 bases between. The CDR3 runs 14 residues. CDR1 and CDR2 from the germline V gene are SGHTA and FQGNSA.

This clonotype was counted a few times. The V call is TRBV7-3, the J call TRBJ1-2; perhaps TRBD1 as D (5 bases). Trimming took 5 bases from V and 7 from J, leaving 17 bases between them. In germline, CDR1 is SGHTA, CDR2 FQGTGA. The CDR3 runs to 14 residues. CDR3 nucleotide sequence: TGTGCCAGCAGCGCGGACACCCGGAGGGGTGGCTACACCTTC. It specifies CASSADTRRGGYTF.

A few counts support this clonotype. The rearrangement uses TRBV20-1 and TRBJ2-7; D is uncertain. The CDR3 contains 12 residues. The V end lost 0 bases, the J end lost 0 bases, and 3 bases lay between the germline ends. The germline V gene has CDR1 DFQATT and CDR2 SNEGSKA (reference sequence). The CDR3: CSAREDSYEQYF. DNA of the CDR3: TGCAGTGCTAGAGAGGACTCCTACGAGCAGTACTTC.

This chain links TRBV11-3 with TRBJ2-1; 9 bases align to TRBD2. Per germline, CDR1 SGHNT and CDR2 YENEEA. CDR3 length: 16 amino acids. V gave up 3 bases and J gave up 9 bases; unmatched junction bases: 12. The CDR3 loop reads CASSLGPGLALAEQFF. The DNA of the CDR3 is TGTGCCAGCAGCTTGGGACCGGGACTAGCCCTGGCTGAGCAGTTCTTC.

The gene calls are TRBV6-2 or TRBV6-3 and TRBJ1-5; D ambiguous. Trimming took off 5 bases at V and 7 bases at J, with 21 bases between the two ends. This CDR3 spans 16 amino acids. Germline loops: CDR1 MNHEY, CDR2 SVGEGT. The CDR3 loop is CASSANFDTRNQPQHF. The CDR3 DNA reads TGTGCCAGCAGTGCCAACTTTGACACTAGGAACCAGCCCCAGCATTTT.

This clonotype was observed a handful of times. The V gene is TRBV4-3, the J gene TRBJ2-3, with unresolved D. V lost 4 bases to trimming and J lost 0 bases, with 11 bases between them. The germline gives CDR1 LGHNA, CDR2 YSLEER. CDR3 length equals 15 residues. The CDR3 reads CASSPAGTSTDTQYF. The CDR3 nucleotides are TGCGCCAGCAGCCCGGCCGGCACTAGCACAGATACGCAGTATTTT.

The chain employs TRBV7-2 and TRBJ1-1; D might be TRBD1 (5 bases). The V gene's germline CDR1 is SGHTA and CDR2 FQGNSA. The CDR3 length is 15 residues. V lost 4 bases, J lost 2 bases, and 14 bases lay in between. Written as DNA, the CDR3 is TGTGCCAGCAGCTCCCTGGGGCAGGGAAACACTGAAGCTTTCTTT. Encoded protein: CASSSLGQGNTEAFF.

This clonotype was recorded a few times. This sequence joins TRBV20-1 and TRBJ2-1, with a possible D match to TRBD2 (6 bases). V lost 3 bases to trimming and J lost 0 bases, with 9 bases between them. The CDR3 contains 14 residues. Looked up from germline, CDR1 is DFQATT and CDR2 is SNEGSKA (reference sequence). CDR3 protein: CSARGLASYNEQFF. DNA of the CDR3: TGCAGTGCTAGGGGACTGGCCTCCTACAATGAGCAGTTCTTC.

The chain recombines TRBV4-2 with TRBJ1-5; D gene ambiguous. CDR1 is LGHNA and CDR2 is YNFKEQ in the germline V gene. Trimming stripped 1 base from V and 6 bases from J, with 10 bases between. The CDR3 is 14 residues long. CDR3 protein: CASSQGGFGQPQHF. The DNA for the CDR3 is TGTGCCAGCAGCCAAGGGGGTTTTGGTCAGCCCCAGCATTTT.

The chain joins TRBV20-1 to TRBJ1-1; possible D gene TRBD1, 5 bases. V lost 1 base and J lost 5, with 11 bases in between. Germline CDR1 is DFQATT and CDR2 is SNEGSKA (reference sequence). This CDR3 is 13 amino acids long. DNA for the CDR3: TGCAGTGCTAGAGTAGGGGTAAGGACTGAAGCTTTCTTT. Translated: CSARVGVRTEAFF.

CDR3 coding DNA: TGTGCCAGCAGCTCGGGACAAACAATGAACACTGAAGCTTTCTTT. Its protein is CASSSGQTMNTEAFF. The genes are TRBV7-6 and TRBJ1-1; TRBD1 is a possible D gene (6 bases). CDR1 SGHVS and CDR2 FNYEAQ come from the germline V gene. With 4 bases removed from V and 0 bases from J, the gap between germline ends came to 12 bases. The CDR3 is 15 residues long.

The chain carries TRBV12-3 or TRBV12-4 and TRBJ2-7; D is unresolved. With 5 bases removed from V and 1 base from J, the gap between germline ends came to 6 bases. The CDR3 runs 12 residues. The CDR3 DNA reads TGTGCCAGCAGTCGGGTTTCCTACGAGCAGTACTTC. Protein: CASSRVSYEQYF.

This chain connects TRBV6-1 to TRBJ2-3; D is possibly TRBD1 (7 bases). The germline V gene has CDR1 MNHNS and CDR2 SASEGT. CDR3 length: 17 residues. The germline V and J ends were trimmed by 0 bases and 3 bases, with 16 bases remaining between them. CDR3 in amino acids: CASSEASGAGGTDTQYF. The CDR3 coding sequence is TGTGCCAGCAGTGAAGCGTCAGGGGCAGGGGGGACAGATACGCAGTATTTT.

This clonotype was found a few times. The V call is TRBV20-1, the J call TRBJ1-4, with a weak D call TRBD1 (5 bases). Trimming pared 6 bases from V and 8 bases from J, leaving 22 bases between. The CDR3 spans 15 residues. Germline V gene sequence: CDR1 DFQATT, CDR2 SNEGSKA (reference sequence). The CDR3: CSALWGSGMEEKLFF. Here the CDR3 DNA reads TGCAGTGCCCTTTGGGGCAGCGGAATGGAAGAAAAACTGTTTTTT.

This chain links TRBV7-2 with TRBJ2-7; perhaps TRBD2 as D (6 bases). Germline lookup yields CDR1 SGHTA and CDR2 FQGNSA. The CDR3 contains 14 residues. The ends were cut back, 4 bases at V and 3 bases at J, with 13 bases in the middle. The CDR3 is CASSSIRGNYEQYF. The CDR3 region has the DNA TGTGCCAGCAGCTCGATACGGGGGAACTACGAGCAGTACTTC. The complete variable domain, with remaining parts taken from reference TRBV7-2 and TRBJ2-7, reads GAGVSQSPSNKVTEKGKDVELRCDPISGHTALYWYRQSLGQGLEFLIYFQGNSAPDKSGLPSDRFSAERTGGSVSTLTIQRTQQEDSAVYLCASSSIRGNYEQYFGPGTRLTVT.

The chain couples TRBV6-5 to TRBJ2-7, with 11 bases aligning to TRBD2. From germline, CDR1 is MNHEY and CDR2 SVGAGI. The CDR3 spans 18 residues. The V gene end was trimmed by 4 bases and the J gene end by 5 bases; junction bases not matched to a gene: 16. This chain's CDR3 is CASSSLPFSGRAADEQYF. In DNA form, the CDR3 reads TGTGCCAGCAGTTCCTTACCTTTTAGCGGGAGGGCCGCCGACGAGCAGTACTTC.

The CDR3 sequence is CASSLPGPQRGEQYF. The CDR3 nucleotides read TGTGCCAGCAGCTTACCTGGTCCCCAACGAGGGGAGCAGTACTTC. The V and J genes are TRBV11-3 and TRBJ2-7; perhaps TRBD2 as D (5 bases). Trimming removed 2 bases at V and 7 bases at J, with 18 bases between. CDR1 is SGHNT, CDR2 YENEEA, per germline. CDR3 length equals 15 residues.

The chain is built from TRBV7-2 and TRBJ1-6, with TRBD1 as a possible D gene (6 bases). Germline V gene sequence: CDR1 SGHTA, CDR2 FQGNSA. The V gene lost 2 bases and the J gene lost 0 bases, with 8 bases spanning the gap. The length of the CDR3 is 16 residues. CDR3 nucleotide sequence: TGTGCCAGCAGCTTAACAGGGAGCTCCTATAATTCACCCCTCCACTTT. Translated, it gives CASSLTGSSYNSPLHF.

The rearrangement uses TRBV20-1 and TRBJ2-7, with D maybe TRBD2 (6 bases). Deletions cut 5 bases from V and 0 bases from J, with 14 bases between. The CDR3 runs 14 residues. Germline-derived CDR1 and CDR2 are DFQATT and SNEGSKA (reference sequence). The CDR3: CSAAPIAVSYEQYF. Here the CDR3 DNA reads TGCAGTGCTGCCCCCATAGCGGTCTCCTACGAGCAGTACTTC.

This clonotype appeared a few times. This rearrangement joins TRBV20-1 to TRBJ2-7; TRBD2 matches at 8 bases. CDR3 size: 13 residues. Germline CDR1 and CDR2: DFQATT and SNEGSKA (reference sequence). J lost 7 bases, V lost 8 bases, and 13 bases had no gene match. Here the CDR3 reads CSSRPGGDGEQYF. The CDR3 nucleotides read TGCAGTTCAAGACCGGGAGGGGATGGAGAGCAGTACTTC.

J is TRBJ2-5 and V is TRBV19; D is unresolved. The CDR3 is made up of 14 amino acids. Germline-derived CDR1 and CDR2 are LNHDA and SQIVND (reference sequence). V lost 4 bases to trimming and J lost 4 bases, with 13 bases between them. CDR3 DNA: TGTGCCAGTAGTACCTTTCAGTTACCAGAGACCCAGTACTTC. Its translation is CASSTFQLPETQYF.

This sequence joins TRBV27 and TRBJ2-5; D is perhaps TRBD1 or TRBD2 (5 bases each). Germline V gives CDR1 MNHEY, CDR2 SMNVEV (reference sequence). The CDR3 length is 14 residues. The V end was cut by 6 bases, the J end by 5 bases, with 16 bases between. This CDR3 reads CASRPGTAGETQYF. Written as DNA, the CDR3 is TGTGCCAGCAGACCCGGGACGGCAGGGGAGACCCAGTACTTC.

This chain links TRBV30 with TRBJ1-2, with D unresolved. CDR1 GTSNPN and CDR2 SVGIG come from the germline V gene (reference sequence). The CDR3 has 13 residues. The CDR3, as DNA: TGTGCTTGTACACCGGGCCCTCCCCCTGGCTACACCTTC. Its translation: CACTPGPPPGYTF.

CDR3 residues: CASSLPGSGQGRGYTF. The CDR3 DNA is TGTGCCAGCAGTTTACCGGGGTCGGGACAGGGTCGTGGCTACACCTTC. V and J are TRBV6-2 or TRBV6-3 and TRBJ1-2; 9 nucleotides line up with TRBD1. From germline, CDR1 is MNHEY and CDR2 SVGEGT. The CDR3 runs to 16 residues. Trimming cost V 4 bases and J 7 bases; bases outside gene matches: 13.